The sequence of this T cell receptor beta chain was determined in a study of blood T cell repertoires in COVID-19. Study background: PBMCs, B-cell-depleted T cells, or T cells were the source of the cDNA or gDNA that made up the material.

CDR1 is KGHDR, CDR2 SFDVKD, per germline. V lost 3 bases, J lost 6 bases, and 4 bases stayed unmatched. The CDR3 spans 15 residues. In the study's own analysis: The assay estimated nucleated cells by amplifying reference gene primers. Assay: immunoSEQ multiplex PCR; the TCRdb copy retains only in-frame clones and omits some. V and J calls and clone size are those listed in that table; D and trimming were worked out from the DNA. The sample yields 250,000 to 350,000 clones, nearly 90% seen once. This receptor was taken from a woman aged 18-29 years with acute COVID-19. The sequencing sample was made of PBMCs or T cells enriched from blood (not recorded which). V and J are TRBV24-1 and TRBJ2-7; 13 bases fit TRBD2. CDR3 DNA sequence: TGTGCCACCAGTGATCGGACTAGCGGGAGTCCCGAGCAGTACTTC. This sequence encodes CATSDRTSGSPEQYF.